The 12 T cell receptor beta chains below all came from one sample that was sequenced in a study of cytomegalovirus exposure and HLA in healthy donors. This PCR relied on a set of 60 Vbeta primers and 13 Jbeta primers. Sequencing used immunoSEQ multiplex PCR; TCRdb keeps in-frame clones, though not all of them. The table lists 150,000 to 200,000 clones, 70% to 90% of them singletons. The sample was PBMCs. These receptors all stem from a man aged 18 to 35 in good health and CMV-seropositive.

The genes are TRBV19 and TRBJ1-6; D unclear. The CDR3 runs to 10 residues. The V gene's germline CDR1 is LNHDA and CDR2 SQIVND (reference sequence). V dropped 11 bases and J dropped 12 bases, with 11 bases sitting between them. As DNA, the CDR3 is TGTGCCGCGGGTAAAATACCCCTCCACTTT. This encodes CAAGKIPLHF.

This chain connects TRBV28 to TRBJ1-1; TRBD1 might be the D (6 bases). Trimming removed 1 base from V and 11 bases from J, with 20 bases in between. From germline, CDR1 is MDHEN and CDR2 SYDVKM. This CDR3 is 15 amino acids long. This CDR3 reads CASSLFGRGDLGAFF. The CDR3 DNA reads TGTGCCAGCAGTTTATTCGGCAGGGGCGATCTGGGTGCTTTCTTT.

This clone was seen once. The rearrangement links TRBV5-6 to TRBJ2-5; D remains unclear. CDR3 length equals 13 residues. Between the trimmed V and J ends, which lost 0 bases and 2 bases, there was a span of 5 bases. Germline lookup yields CDR1 SGHDT and CDR2 YYEEEE. The CDR3 loop reads CASSLGGQETQYF. The CDR3 nucleotides read TGTGCCAGCAGCTTGGGAGGACAAGAGACCCAGTACTTC.

The V and J genes are TRBV5-1 and TRBJ1-6, with D possibly being TRBD1 (6 bases). CDR3 size: 15 residues. CDR1 is SGHRS and CDR2 is YFSETQ in the germline V gene. Trimming removed 4 bases at V and 7 bases at J, with 15 bases between. The CDR3 coding sequence is TGCGCCAGCAGCAACCGGGACATGCGAAATTCACCCCTCCACTTT. As protein: CASSNRDMRNSPLHF.

This chain links TRBV6-1 with TRBJ2-1; no reliable D call. The V and J ends lost 10 bases and 1 base respectively, with 11 bases between them. Germline lookup yields CDR1 MNHNS and CDR2 SASEGT. The length of the CDR3 is 13 residues. The CDR3 DNA reads as TGTGCCATCGCTAGAGGATCCTACAATGAGCAGTTCTTC. Translated: CAIARGSYNEQFF.

V and J are TRBV19 and TRBJ2-6, with 9 bases aligning to TRBD1. V shed 4 bases, J shed 0 bases, and the junction held 7 bases outside the gene matches. The CDR3 length is 18 residues. Germline V CDR1 and CDR2: LNHDA, SQIVND (reference sequence). CDR3 DNA: TGTGCCAGTAGTACGCGGGACAGGGCGACCTCTGGGGCCAACGTCCTGACTTTC. It is translated as CASSTRDRATSGANVLTF.

This chain connects TRBV5-1 to TRBJ1-2, with D unresolved. CDR1 SGHRS and CDR2 YFSETQ come from the germline V gene. V was clipped by 0 bases and J by 0 bases, with 24 bases between them. The CDR3 is 20 residues long. Here the CDR3 reads CASSLDGAQRVPSANYGYTF. In DNA form, the CDR3 reads TGCGCCAGCAGCTTGGACGGCGCCCAGAGGGTACCGTCGGCTAACTATGGCTACACCTTC.

CDR3 loop: CASSLVGGEREQYF. DNA of the CDR3: TGTGCCAGCAGCTTGGTTGGAGGGGAGAGAGAGCAGTACTTC. The V and J genes are TRBV5-4 and TRBJ2-7, with a possible D match to TRBD2 (6 bases). The germline V gene encodes CDR1 SGHNT and CDR2 YYREEE (reference sequence). The CDR3 consists of 14 residues. The V end lost 0 bases, the J end lost 7 bases, and 14 bases lay between the germline ends.

The V call is TRBV6-1, the J call TRBJ2-3; a weak D match, TRBD1 (5 bases). CDR1 is MNHNS, CDR2 SASEGT, per germline. CDR3 length: 14 residues. V shed 2 bases and J shed 4 bases, with 10 bases lying between them. CDR3 sequence (DNA): TGTGCCAGCAGTGAATTTGAAGGGGCAGATACGCAGTATTTT. This codes for CASSEFEGADTQYF.

This chain joins TRBV6-5 and TRBJ2-2; D is undetermined. Germline V gives CDR1 MNHEY, CDR2 SVGAGI. The CDR3 totals 12 residues. The V and J ends lost 10 bases and 7 bases respectively, with 13 bases between them. Written as DNA, the CDR3 is TGTGCCACCAAAAAAGGAGACGGGGAGCTGTTTTTT. Translation: CATKKGDGELFF.

The chain combines TRBV6-1 with TRBJ1-2, with D perhaps matching TRBD1 (6 bases). The germline gives CDR1 MNHNS, CDR2 SASEGT. The CDR3 runs to 12 residues. V dropped 4 bases and J dropped 6 bases, with 9 bases sitting between them. CDR3: CASSVRGNGYTF. The CDR3 DNA is TGTGCCAGCAGTGTAAGGGGGAATGGCTACACCTTC.

The J gene is TRBJ2-3, the V gene TRBV5-6; tentatively, D is TRBD2 (7 bases). The CDR3 has 16 amino acids. The V end lost 2 bases, the J end lost 2 bases, and 15 bases lay between the germline ends. Germline loops: CDR1 SGHDT, CDR2 YYEEEE. The CDR3 nucleotides read TGTGCCAGCAGCTTAAAGGGGGGGAAGACCACAGATACGCAGTATTTT. Amino acids: CASSLKGGKTTDTQYF.